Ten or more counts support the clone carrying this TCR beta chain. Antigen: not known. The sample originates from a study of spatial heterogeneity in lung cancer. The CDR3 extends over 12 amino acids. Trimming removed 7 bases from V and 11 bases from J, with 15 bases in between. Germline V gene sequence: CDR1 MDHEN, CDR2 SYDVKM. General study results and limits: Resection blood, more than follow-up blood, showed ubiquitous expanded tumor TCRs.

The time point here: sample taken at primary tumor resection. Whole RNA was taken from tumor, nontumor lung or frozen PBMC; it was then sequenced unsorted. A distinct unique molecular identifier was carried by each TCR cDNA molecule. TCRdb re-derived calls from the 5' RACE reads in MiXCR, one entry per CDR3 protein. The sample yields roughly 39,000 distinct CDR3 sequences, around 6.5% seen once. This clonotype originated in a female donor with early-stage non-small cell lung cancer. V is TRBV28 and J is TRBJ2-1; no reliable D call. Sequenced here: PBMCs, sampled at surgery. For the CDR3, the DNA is TGTGCCAGCAACATAGTCGGCGGTAAGCAGTTCTTC. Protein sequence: CASNIVGGKQFF.